This T cell receptor beta chain appears in the sequencing data of a study of cytomegalovirus exposure and HLA in healthy donors. Primers for the PCR totalled 60 Vbeta and 13 Jbeta. This table comes from immunoSEQ multiplex PCR, and its TCRdb copy is limited to in-frame clones, with some not included. The data show 150,000 to 200,000 clones, roughly 65% seen once. Germline CDR1 and CDR2: SGHRS and YFSETQ. This CDR3 spans 15 amino acids. V dropped 0 bases and J dropped 0 bases, with 9 bases sitting between them. The chain has TRBV5-1 and TRBJ1-1, with D tentatively TRBD1 (5 bases). The source is a man aged 18 to 30 in good health and CMV-seropositive. The specimen sequenced was PBMCs. CDR3 nucleotides: TGCGCCAGCAGCTTGGTGGCGGGACTGAACACTGAAGCTTTCTTT. This translates into CASSLVAGLNTEAFF.